A single sample gave rise to the 3 T cell receptor beta chains below, sequenced in a study of blood T cell repertoires in COVID-19. Sequencing was performed with immunoSEQ multiplex PCR; in TCRdb, only in-frame clones are kept and a portion is missing. Here the sample spans around 240,000 clones, about 90% being singletons. Input material: PBMCs or T cells enriched from blood (not recorded which). These receptors all come from a man aged 45-65 years who had been exposed to COVID-19.

The chain joins TRBV18 to TRBJ1-1, with D possibly TRBD1 on 6 matching bases. Germline assignment: CDR1 KGHSH and CDR2 LQKENI. Trimming took off 10 bases at V and 5 bases at J, with 20 bases between the two ends. The CDR3 spans 14 residues. CDR3: CATTAGGGRTEAFF. The CDR3, as DNA: TGTGCCACCACCGCGGGGGGCGGGAGGACTGAAGCTTTCTTT.

The chain links TRBV9 to TRBJ2-5, with 8 bases identical to TRBD2. Unmatched junction bases numbered 12, after V lost 3 bases and J lost 5 bases. The CDR3 runs to 16 residues. Per the germline V gene, CDR1 is SGDLS and CDR2 is YYNGEE. Here the CDR3 reads CASSGASGSWGETQYF. The DNA of the CDR3 is TGTGCCAGCAGCGGAGCTAGCGGGTCTTGGGGGGAGACCCAGTACTTC.

This rearrangement joins TRBV7-8 to TRBJ2-1, with D possibly being TRBD2 (5 bases). V was shortened by 5 bases and J by 9 bases, with 14 bases between the two germline ends. Germline CDR1 SGHVS, CDR2 FQNEAQ. The CDR3 runs to 13 residues. The CDR3 protein is CASSPDFRGEQFF. CDR3 nucleotides: TGTGCCAGCAGCCCGGACTTCCGAGGTGAGCAGTTCTTC.